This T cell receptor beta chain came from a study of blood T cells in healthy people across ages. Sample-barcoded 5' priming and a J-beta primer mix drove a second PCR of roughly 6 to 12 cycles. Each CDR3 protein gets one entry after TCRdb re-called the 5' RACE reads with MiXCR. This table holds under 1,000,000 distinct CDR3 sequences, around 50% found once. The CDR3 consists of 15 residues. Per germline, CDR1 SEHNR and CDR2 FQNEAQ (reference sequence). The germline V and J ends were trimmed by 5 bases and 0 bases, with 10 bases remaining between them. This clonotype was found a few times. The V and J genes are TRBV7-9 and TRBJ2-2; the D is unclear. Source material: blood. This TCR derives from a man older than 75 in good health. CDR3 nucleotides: TGTGCCAGCAGCCCCCGGTTCGCGAACACCGGGGAGCTGTTTTTT. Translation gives CASSPRFANTGELFF.